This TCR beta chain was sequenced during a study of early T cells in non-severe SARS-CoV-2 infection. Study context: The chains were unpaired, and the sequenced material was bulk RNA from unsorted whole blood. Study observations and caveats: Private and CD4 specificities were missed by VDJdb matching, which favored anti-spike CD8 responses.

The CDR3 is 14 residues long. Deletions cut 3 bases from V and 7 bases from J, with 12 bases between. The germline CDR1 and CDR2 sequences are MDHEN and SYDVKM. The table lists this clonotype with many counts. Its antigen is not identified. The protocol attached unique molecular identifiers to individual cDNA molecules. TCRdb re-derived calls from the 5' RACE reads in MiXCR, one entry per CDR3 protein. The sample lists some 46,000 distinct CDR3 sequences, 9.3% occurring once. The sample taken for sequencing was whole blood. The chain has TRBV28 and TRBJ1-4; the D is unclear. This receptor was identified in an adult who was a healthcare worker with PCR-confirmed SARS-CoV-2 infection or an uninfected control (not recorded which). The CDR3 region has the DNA TGTGCCAGCAGTTTGGGAGGTGTTGGTGAAAAACTGTTTTTT. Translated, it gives CASSLGGVGEKLFF.